The entry below gives a single TCR beta chain sequence along with its context. The data derive from a study of technical replicates of blood from four donors. Trimming pared 8 bases from V and 0 bases from J, leaving 15 bases between. The CDR3 length is 15 residues. Looked up from germline, CDR1 is MGHDK and CDR2 is SYGVNS. Method: immunoSEQ multiplex PCR; TCRdb's copy keeps in-frame clones and lacks some. The table has 13,000 to 15,000 clones, 80% to 85% seen once. V usage is TRBV25-1 and J usage is TRBJ2-3; D gene uncertain. This clonotype was sampled from a human donor in good health. The specimen was PBMCs. The CDR3 here is CASLPRSSSTDTQYF. DNA for the CDR3: TGTGCCAGCCTTCCCCGGAGCTCTAGCACAGATACGCAGTATTTT.